This passage covers 3 T cell receptor beta chains from one sample sequenced in a study of cytomegalovirus exposure and HLA in healthy donors. PCR amplification relied on 60 Vbeta primers (plus 13 Jbeta primers). Sequencing used immunoSEQ multiplex PCR; TCRdb keeps in-frame clones, though not all of them. The sample's table shows some 72,000 clones. Sequencing used PBMCs. Receptors originate from a man aged 25-45 years in good health and CMV-seronegative.

The rearrangement joins TRBV5-1 to TRBJ1-2, with TRBD1 matching over 7 bases. The V and J ends lost 3 bases and 4 bases, in that order; junction bases with no gene match: 6. The CDR3 has 14 residues. Germline CDR1 and CDR2: SGHRS and YFSETQ. CDR3 DNA sequence: TGCGCCAGCAGCTCACAGGGGATGAGCTATGGCTACACCTTC. It yields the protein CASSSQGMSYGYTF.

V is TRBV5-1 and J is TRBJ2-7, with TRBD1 matching over 8 bases. This CDR3 has 14 amino acids. CDR1 SGHRS and CDR2 YFSETQ come from the germline V gene. With 2 bases clipped from V and 6 bases from J, the junction kept 7 bases outside the gene matches. CDR3 DNA sequence: TGCGCCAGCAGCTTATTACAGGGGGGTGGCGAGCAGTACTTC. Translated: CASSLLQGGGEQYF.

The J gene is TRBJ2-7, the V gene TRBV6-5; 13 bases fit TRBD2. The length of the CDR3 is 15 residues. CDR1 is MNHEY and CDR2 is SVGAGI in the germline V gene. The ends lost 6 bases at V and 6 bases at J; junction bases unmatched: 8. This CDR3 is CASRRLAGGSAEQYF. The CDR3 DNA sequence: TGTGCCAGCAGGAGACTAGCGGGAGGATCAGCCGAGCAGTACTTC.